Presented here are 27 T cell receptor beta chains from one specimen sequenced in a study of shared T cell receptors in the human thymus. Produced via immunoSEQ multiplex PCR; TCRdb's table is partial and in-frame only. The table has around 730,000 clones, approximately 85% seen once. This sample also belongs to another study, concerning human thymus T cells.

Material: thymocytes. Every receptor here comes from a girl under three years old with a congenital heart defect.

The chain joins TRBV7-2 to TRBJ2-3, with TRBD2 as a possible D gene (8 bases). The V end was cut by 4 bases, the J end by 1 base, with 24 bases between. Germline V gene data show CDR1 as SGHTA and CDR2 as FQGNSA. The CDR3 spans 19 residues. For the CDR3, the DNA is TGTGCCAGCAGCTCAACAGGGGAACTCGGGGGGGCCGGCACAGATACGCAGTATTTT. Translating gives CASSSTGELGGAGTDTQYF.

This clone was detected a few times. V and J are TRBV5-1 and TRBJ1-3, with 7 bases fitting TRBD1. The CDR3 covers 16 residues. With 4 bases clipped from V and 0 bases from J, the junction kept 7 bases outside the gene matches. Germline V gene sequence: CDR1 SGHRS, CDR2 YFSETQ. The CDR3 sequence is CASSTGTEYSGNTIYF. Written as DNA, the CDR3 is TGCGCCAGCAGCACTGGGACAGAATACTCTGGAAACACCATATATTTT.

For this clone: At the DNA level, this CDR3 is encoded by other sequences in the same sample as well. This chain links TRBV2 with TRBJ1-6, with 7 bases lining up with TRBD1. Germline assignment: CDR1 SNHLY and CDR2 FYNNEI. J gave up 6 bases and V 5 bases, and 10 bases lay outside the gene matches. This CDR3 is built from 16 residues. The CDR3 protein is CASSKTWGQFNSPLHF. Written as DNA, the CDR3 is TGTGCCAGCAGTAAGACTTGGGGACAGTTTAATTCACCCCTCCACTTT. The whole variable domain, remainder taken from reference TRBV2 and TRBJ1-6, is EPEVTQTPSHQVTQMGQEVILRCVPISNHLYFYWYRQILGQKVEFLVSFYNNEISEKSEIFDDQFSVERPDGSNFTLKIRSTKLEDSAMYFCASSKTWGQFNSPLHFGNGTRLTVT.

The V call is TRBV7-8, the J call TRBJ2-1, with 10 bases matching TRBD2. Germline-derived CDR1 and CDR2 are SGHVS and FQNEAQ. The trim removed 6 bases at V and 8 bases at J, leaving 10 bases unmatched. This CDR3 has 15 residues. The CDR3 loop reads CASSRKRGGRDEQFF. The CDR3 region has the DNA TGTGCCAGCAGTAGAAAGCGGGGGGGCCGCGATGAGCAGTTCTTC.

The chain recombines TRBV6-5 with TRBJ2-2; 9 bases line up with TRBD2. CDR3 length: 16 residues. Germline-derived CDR1 and CDR2 are MNHEY and SVGAGI. V lost 0 bases and J lost 6; bases outside the gene matches: 5. Here the CDR3 reads CASSYSRTSEAGELFF. In DNA form, the CDR3 reads TGTGCCAGCAGTTACTCGAGGACTAGCGAAGCCGGGGAGCTGTTTTTT.

The gene calls are TRBV5-6 and TRBJ1-6; possible D gene TRBD1, 6 bases. The CDR3 spans 18 residues. CDR1 and CDR2 (germline): SGHDT, YYEEEE. V lost 4 bases and J lost 6, with 23 bases in between. DNA of the CDR3: TGTGCCAGCAGCCCCCCGGGGGCGGGGGATTTTCGTAATTCACCCCTCCACTTT. Translating gives CASSPPGAGDFRNSPLHF.

The V call is TRBV29-1, the J call TRBJ1-2; possible D gene TRBD1, 5 bases. This CDR3 contains 11 residues. CDR1 is SQVTM and CDR2 is ANQGSEA in the germline V gene. V lost 4 bases and J 8 bases, leaving 11 bases between the germline ends. The CDR3 is CSVGNGGGYTF. The CDR3 DNA sequence: TGCAGCGTTGGGAATGGGGGGGGCTACACCTTC.

The rearrangement uses TRBV11-2 and TRBJ1-1, with D possibly matching TRBD1 (6 bases). Germline V lookup: CDR1 SGHAT, CDR2 FQNNGV. V shed 5 bases and J shed 1 base, with 14 bases lying between them. This CDR3 contains 15 residues. In nucleotides, the CDR3 is TGTGCCAGCAGCACCCGAGGGGGGGCGAACACTGAAGCTTTCTTT. Its protein product is CASSTRGGANTEAFF.

The CDR3 DNA follows: TGTGCCAGCAGCCCACAGGGGTTAGGGAATGAGCAGTTCTTC. It specifies CASSPQGLGNEQFF. This sequence joins TRBV6-6 and TRBJ2-1; 7 nucleotides match TRBD1. The CDR3 consists of 14 residues. V was clipped by 6 bases and J by 7 bases; unmatched bases: 9. The germline CDR1 and CDR2 sequences are MNHNY and SVGAGI (reference sequence).

This sequence joins TRBV21-1 and TRBJ1-1; the table's D call of TRBD1 was not tested on the DNA. TRBV21-1 is a documented pseudogene. This CDR3 is built from 14 residues. This chain's CDR3 is CASSKEGVNTEAFF. The CDR3 DNA reads as TGTGCCAGCAGCAAAGAGGGGGTGAACACTGAAGCTTTCTTT.

V is TRBV6-5 and J is TRBJ1-2; TRBD1 is a possible D gene (5 bases). From germline, CDR1 is MNHEY and CDR2 SVGAGI. This CDR3 is 16 amino acids long. Trimming removed 0 bases at V and 4 bases at J, with 15 bases between. The CDR3 DNA is TGTGCCAGCAGTTACTCGAATAGGTCAGGGCCCTATGGCTACACCTTC. Protein product: CASSYSNRSGPYGYTF.

V gene TRBV6-5 combines with J gene TRBJ2-7, with 9 nucleotides matching TRBD1. Per the germline V gene, CDR1 is MNHEY and CDR2 is SVGAGI. The CDR3 contains 15 residues. V trimming: 6 bases; J trimming: 3 bases; junction bases outside the gene matches: 9. For the CDR3, the DNA is TGTGCCAGCAGCCGGACAGGGGACCCTCACTACGAGCAGTACTTC. It yields the protein CASSRTGDPHYEQYF.

V gene TRBV28 combines with J gene TRBJ1-2, with a weak D call TRBD1 (5 bases). CDR3 length: 14 amino acids. Germline V gene data show CDR1 as MDHEN and CDR2 as SYDVKM. Trimming shortened V by 5 bases and J by 8 bases, and 18 bases separated the two germline ends. In DNA, the CDR3 is TGTGCCAGCAGTCCACCTGACCCCGGGGGGGGCTACACCTTC. This codes for CASSPPDPGGGYTF.

This sequence joins TRBV11-2 and TRBJ2-4; D not resolved. V shed 2 bases and J shed 8 bases, with 22 bases lying between them. This CDR3 region has 17 residues. The germline V gene has CDR1 SGHAT and CDR2 FQNNGV. CDR3 loop: CASSLPTGSSFSDIQYF. In nucleotides, the CDR3 is TGTGCCAGCAGCTTACCAACGGGTAGCTCTTTTTCCGACATTCAGTACTTC.

The V gene is TRBV5-4, the J gene TRBJ2-7; 8 positions match TRBD2. There are 16 residues in the CDR3. Germline-derived CDR1 and CDR2 are SGHNT and YYREEE (reference sequence). Trimming removed 2 bases from V and 5 bases from J; junction bases left unmatched: 12. CDR3 region: CASSFSPGGAAHEQYF. CDR3 DNA sequence: TGTGCCAGCAGCTTTAGTCCCGGGGGGGCCGCCCACGAGCAGTACTTC. Complete variable domain (other parts from reference TRBV5-4 and TRBJ2-7): ETGVTQSPTHLIKTRGQQVTLRCSSQSGHNTVSWYQQALGQGPQFIFQYYREEENGRGNFPPRFSGLQFPNYSSELNVNALELDDSALYLCASSFSPGGAAHEQYFGPGTRLTVT.

The chain couples TRBV2 to TRBJ2-1; 12 nucleotides match TRBD2. CDR3 length: 16 amino acids. CDR1 and CDR2 from the germline V gene are SNHLY and FYNNEI. The V segment lost 6 bases and the J segment 2 bases; nucleotides outside the gene matches: 5. CDR3 bases: TGTGCCAGCAGAGAGACTAGCGGGGGCCCCTACAATGAGCAGTTCTTC. Its translation: CASRETSGGPYNEQFF.

The CDR3 DNA reads TGTGCCAGCAGTGAAGCTACCGGGACAGGGCAGTCTTATGGCTACACCTTC. Amino acids: CASSEATGTGQSYGYTF. The rearrangement uses TRBV2 and TRBJ1-2, with 9 bases that match TRBD1. This CDR3 region has 17 residues. The germline CDR1 and CDR2 sequences are SNHLY and FYNNEI. Germline trimming cut 0 bases from V and 5 bases from J; bases unmatched to any gene: 10.

This rearrangement joins TRBV6-1 to TRBJ2-5; 7 positions match TRBD1. CDR3 size: 12 residues. Trimming took 6 bases from V and 5 from J; bases not matched to a gene: 3. Germline lookup yields CDR1 MNHNS and CDR2 SASEGT. CDR3 sequence: CASRGGGETQYF. Written as DNA, the CDR3 is TGTGCCAGCAGAGGGGGCGGGGAGACCCAGTACTTC.

The chain is built from TRBV4-1 and TRBJ2-1, with D perhaps TRBD1 (6 bases). This CDR3 spans 17 amino acids. With 4 bases removed from V and 0 bases from J, the gap between germline ends came to 16 bases. Germline values: CDR1 MGHRA, CDR2 YSYEKL. The CDR3: CASSLTEGHLSYNEQFF. CDR3 bases: TGCGCCAGCAGCCTAACCGAGGGACACCTCTCCTACAATGAGCAGTTCTTC.

V usage is TRBV5-1 and J usage is TRBJ2-1; possible D gene TRBD1, 6 bases. Per the germline V gene, CDR1 is SGHRS and CDR2 is YFSETQ. V lost 2 bases, J lost 4 bases, and 10 bases lay in between. This CDR3 has 14 amino acids. CDR3 coding DNA: TGCGCCAGCAGCTTAACAGGGCGATACAATGAGCAGTTCTTC. Encoded protein: CASSLTGRYNEQFF.

This chain joins TRBV4-3 and TRBJ2-3; 7 nucleotides align to TRBD2. Germline V gives CDR1 LGHNA, CDR2 YSLEER. V was clipped by 2 bases and J by 0 bases; unmatched bases: 2. The CDR3 contains 15 residues. The chain's CDR3 is CASSQNGGSTDTQYF. The CDR3 DNA is TGCGCCAGCAGCCAAAACGGGGGGAGCACAGATACGCAGTATTTT.

This chain joins TRBV4-1 and TRBJ1-2, with 7 bases lining up with TRBD1. The germline CDR1 and CDR2 sequences are MGHRA and YSYEKL. V lost 3 bases and J lost 3; bases outside the gene matches: 16. This CDR3 has 18 residues. The CDR3 DNA reads as TGCGCCAGCAGCCAGACTCCCTCCCGCCGGGACAGATACTATGGCTACACCTTC. This gives the protein CASSQTPSRRDRYYGYTF.

This chain links TRBV19 with TRBJ2-7, with D maybe TRBD2 (7 bases). Trimming removed 1 base at V and 3 bases at J, with 19 bases between. CDR1 is LNHDA, CDR2 SQIVND, per germline (reference sequence). The CDR3 contains 17 residues. This CDR3 is CASSIGGQDGGNYEQYF. The CDR3 DNA reads as TGTGCCAGTAGTATAGGGGGGCAGGACGGGGGGAACTACGAGCAGTACTTC.

This clone appeared a single time. V gene TRBV28 combines with J gene TRBJ2-3; 11 positions agree with TRBD2. The CDR3 covers 14 residues. The germline CDR1 and CDR2 sequences are MDHEN and SYDVKM. The V and J ends lost 3 bases and 4 bases, in that order; junction bases with no gene match: 0. This CDR3 reads CASSLTSGADTQYF. The CDR3 DNA is TGTGCCAGCAGTTTGACTAGCGGGGCAGATACGCAGTATTTT. Full variable domain (rest looked up from reference TRBV28 and TRBJ2-3): DVKVTQSSRYLVKRTGEKVFLECVQDMDHENMFWYRQDPGLGLRLIYFSYDVKMKEKGDIPEGYSVSREKKERFSLILESASTNQTSMYLCASSLTSGADTQYFGPGTRLTVL.

This clone showed up just once. This sequence joins TRBV5-1 and TRBJ2-6, with D unresolved. The CDR3 runs 17 residues. V lost 6 bases and J 0 bases, leaving 16 bases between the germline ends. CDR1 and CDR2 (germline): SGHRS, YFSETQ. The CDR3 spells CASTPRWHHSGANVLTF. The CDR3 coding sequence is TGCGCCAGCACCCCCCGATGGCACCACTCTGGGGCCAACGTCCTGACTTTC.

This chain links TRBV29-1 with TRBJ1-1; 12 bases align to TRBD1. The CDR3 is made up of 15 amino acids. J was trimmed by 1 base and V by 6 bases; bases with no gene match: 6. Per germline, CDR1 SQVTM and CDR2 ANQGSEA. CDR3 sequence: CSVGTGGAGNTEAFF. CDR3 sequence (DNA): TGCAGCGTGGGGACAGGGGGCGCGGGGAACACTGAAGCTTTCTTT.

This chain links TRBV10-2 with TRBJ1-3, with D maybe TRBD1 (6 bases). The V end lost 4 bases, the J end lost 4 bases, and 14 bases lay between the germline ends. This CDR3 spans 15 amino acids. Germline V gene sequence: CDR1 WSHSY, CDR2 SAAADI. CDR3 nucleotides: TGCGCCAGCAGTGGCAGAACAGGGTCAGGAAACACCATATATTTT. Amino acids: CASSGRTGSGNTIYF.